The source of this TCR beta chain is a study of healthy donors' naive CD4 and CD8 T cells. The overall study: Donors, half of them female, were 20-25, 40-50 or 60-70 years old.

The J segment lost 6 bases and the V segment lost 3 bases, leaving 4 bases of the junction unmatched. CDR3 size: 12 residues. Germline V gene sequence: CDR1 DFQATT, CDR2 SNEGSKA (reference sequence). Each TCR library used 450 to 600 ng of total RNA and a linear amplification protocol. TCRdb recomputed calls from the reads with MiXCR, one row per CDR3 protein. The sample includes about 180,000 distinct CDR3 sequences, 65% to 75% of them seen just once. This sequence originates from a pool of human donors in good health; the sample pools cells from several healthy donors. This chain joins TRBV20-1 and TRBJ1-2; 7 bases fit TRBD1. The specimen was naive CD4+ and CD8+ T cells sorted from blood, pooled from several donors. This CDR3 is CSARTGIDGYTF. For the CDR3, the DNA is TGCAGTGCTAGGACAGGGATCGATGGCTACACCTTC.